Described below is a single T cell receptor beta chain sequence and its context. A sort by CD45RO/CCR7/CD25/CD127/CD95/CD27 yielded CD4+ naive, central memory, regulatory and stem cell-like memory cells. The sample comes from a study of beta chain features in type 1 diabetes. The entirety of the isolated RNA underwent reverse transcription, so expressed TCRB transcripts were sequenced. Sequencing used immunoSEQ multiplex PCR; TCRdb keeps in-frame clones, though not all of them. The sample holds about 150,000 clones, approximately 12% seen once. CDR1 DFQATT and CDR2 SNEGSKA come from the germline V gene (reference sequence). The V gene lost 1 base and the J gene lost 8 bases, with 5 bases spanning the gap. The CDR3 spans 11 residues.

Sequencing was performed on central memory CD4+ T cells from blood. The chain joins TRBV20-1 to TRBJ2-2; no clear D gene. The sequence was collected from a man aged 18 to 35 in good health. The CDR3 DNA reads as TGCAGTGCTAGAGGGAGAGGGGAGCTGTTTTTT. It is translated as CSARGRGELFF.